Listed below are T cell receptor beta chains from one sample, sequenced in a study of control samples from healthy donors and cancer patients. Some clones are missing from TCRdb's copy, which holds only in-frame ones; the method was immunoSEQ multiplex PCR. This table holds some 150,000 clones, under 96% found once. Sequencing was carried out using blood. The receptors were sampled from a woman aged 25 to 45 in good health. CDR3s include the opening cysteine and the closing phenylalanine or tryptophan. The D gene is left open where the match is weak. Rows may omit the clone size; those that give it use once, few, many or a size class.

>.|TRBJ1-1|TRBV2|TRBD1
TGTGCCAGCAGTACAGGGGGCTTTGAAGCTTTCTTT
CASSTGGFEAFF
>.|TRBJ2-2|TRBV9|.
TGTGCCAGCAGCGGCGGCCGCAGGGGGGGCACCGGGGAGCTGTTTTTT
CASSGGRRGGTGELFF
>few|TRBJ2-7|TRBV7-9|TRBD2
TGTGCCAGCAGCTTAGCGTCAGCGGGAGGGGTCGAGCAGTACTTC
CASSLASAGGVEQYF
>.|TRBJ2-7|TRBV28|TRBD1
TGTGCCAGCAGTCGGCTGGTTAGGGGGCTGAGACTGGGACACGAGCAGTACTTC
CASSRLVRGLRLGHEQYF
>.|TRBJ2-3|TRBV5-8|.
TGTGCCAGCAGCTCTTGGGCTCCCTTGGATACGCAGTATTTT
CASSSWAPLDTQYF
>.|TRBJ1-2|TRBV3-1/TRBV3-2|.
TGTGCCAGCAGCCAAGTGCCCGGGGTGGAGGGCTACACCTTC
CASSQVPGVEGYTF
>.|TRBJ1-2|TRBV5-4|TRBD1
TGTGCCAGCAGCCCGGACAGGACCAACTATGGCTACACCTTC
CASSPDRTNYGYTF
>.|TRBJ1-4|TRBV14|.
TGTGCCAGCAGCCAGGGAGGCATGGGTGAAAAACTGTTTTTT
CASSQGGMGEKLFF
>.|TRBJ2-5|TRBV6-5|TRBD2
TGTGCCAGCAGCTCCCCGGGACTAGCGGTAGTGTCCCAGTACTTC
CASSSPGLAVVSQYF
>.|TRBJ2-3|TRBV11-2|TRBD2
TGTGCCAGCAGCTTAGTCGGGGGGGAGACAGATACGCAGTATTTT
CASSLVGGETDTQYF
>once|TRBJ1-5|TRBV28|.
TGTGCCAGCAGTGGACAGCCCCATCAGCCCCAGCATTTT
CASSGQPHQPQHF
>.|TRBJ1-1|TRBV18|TRBD1
TGTGCCAGCTCAACAGGGGACGCCGGGAACACTGAAGCTTTCTTT
CASSTGDAGNTEAFF
>.|TRBJ2-2|TRBV30|TRBD2
TGTGCCTGGACTAGCGGGATGAACACCGGGGAGCTGTTTTTT
CAWTSGMNTGELFF
>.|TRBJ1-1|TRBV6-5|.
TGTGCCAGCAGTCACCTACAGGCGATCACTGAAGCTTTCTTT
CASSHLQAITEAFF
>.|TRBJ2-3|TRBV7-9|TRBD2
TGTGCCAGCAGCTTTCGGAGCGGGGGCACAGATACGCAGTATTTT
CASSFRSGGTDTQYF
>.|TRBJ1-4|TRBV30|.
TGTGCCTGGAGTCCGACCAGGACTTCCCTAGGTGAAAAACTGTTTTTT
CAWSPTRTSLGEKLFF
>.|TRBJ2-1|TRBV5-4|.
TGTGCCAGCAGCTCTTTGCAGGGGTGGCAGTTCTTC
CASSSLQGWQFF
>.|TRBJ2-4|TRBV30|.
TGTGCCTGGACCCGCAACGACCTAGCCAAAAACATTCAGTACTTC
CAWTRNDLAKNIQYF
>.|TRBJ1-4|TRBV29-1|.
TGCAGCGTTGAAGATCAGGGACCGGCGACGGAAAAACTGTTTTTT
CSVEDQGPATEKLFF
>.|TRBJ1-1|TRBV29-1|.
TGCAGCGCACGACGGGGGGCGAACACTGAAGCTTTCTTT
CSARRGANTEAFF
>.|TRBJ1-2|TRBV19|.
TGTGCCAGTACCCTGGACCGGCTTCCAGGTGGCTACACCTTC
CASTLDRLPGGYTF
>.|TRBJ2-1|TRBV28|.
TGTGCCAGCGGCCGGTCCTCGACCCCCCAATTCAATGAGCAGTTCTTC
CASGRSSTPQFNEQFF
>.|TRBJ2-7|TRBV28|.
TGTGCCAGCAGAGGGGAAGGCTACTACGAGCAGTACTTC
CASRGEGYYEQYF
>.|TRBJ1-4|TRBV6-5|TRBD1
TGTGCCAGCAGTCCCAGGGGGTATGGGAATGAAAAACTGTTTTTT
CASSPRGYGNEKLFF
>.|TRBJ2-7|TRBV27|.
TGTGCCAGCAGTTTAAACAGGGATTATGACGAGCAGTACTTC
CASSLNRDYDEQYF
>.|TRBJ1-6|TRBV2|.
TGTGCCAGCAGCCGGGACACCAGTTCCGGTAATTCACCCCTCCACTTT
CASSRDTSSGNSPLHF
>.|TRBJ2-3|TRBV7-2|.
TGTGCCAGCAGCTTTGCCCAACCGGGAGATACGCAGTATTTT
CASSFAQPGDTQYF
>.|TRBJ2-3|TRBV4-2|.
TGTGCCAGCAGCCAAGAGGCCCTCTGGGGCGGTCGAACAGATACGCAGTATTTT
CASSQEALWGGRTDTQYF
>.|TRBJ2-3|TRBV7-9|.
TGTGCCAGCAGCTTACCCAGGGTTGGAGATACGCAGTATTTT
CASSLPRVGDTQYF
>.|TRBJ2-5|TRBV28|.
TGTGCCAGCAGTTCAAGTGGGTTAGGGGAGACCCAGTACTTC
CASSSSGLGETQYF
>.|TRBJ2-7|TRBV15|.
TGTGCCACCAGCAGAGAAGGAAAAGGGCACGAGCAGTACTTC
CATSREGKGHEQYF
>.|TRBJ1-1|TRBV6-5|TRBD1
TGTGCCAGCACGGGACAGCCGAACACTGAAGCTTTCTTT
CASTGQPNTEAFF
>.|TRBJ1-2|TRBV11-1|.
TGTGCCAGCAGCCCTACGGGACTTCGGAACTATGGCTACACCTTC
CASSPTGLRNYGYTF
>.|TRBJ2-7|TRBV28|.
TGTGCCAGCGGGGCAGAGGGACATGGTATTGGAGAGCAGTACTTC
CASGAEGHGIGEQYF
>.|TRBJ2-7|TRBV10-2|TRBD1
TGCGCCAGCAGCCGGGACAGGGGGCCCTACGAGCAGTACTTC
CASSRDRGPYEQYF
>.|TRBJ1-4|TRBV5-4|.
TGTGCCAGCAGCTTGGGGGCAGGGAGTGCAACTAATGAAAAACTGTTTTTT
CASSLGAGSATNEKLFF
>.|TRBJ1-4|TRBV7-2|TRBD1
TGTGCCAGCAGCCCACGGACAGGGAGCATATTTAATGAAAAACTGTTTTTT
CASSPRTGSIFNEKLFF
>.|TRBJ2-7|TRBV25-1|.
TGTGCCAGCAAATCTGGTTGGAGCTCCTACGAGCAGTACTTC
CASKSGWSSYEQYF
>.|TRBJ2-7|TRBV9|TRBD2
TGTGCCAGCAGCGTGGGTCGGGAGGGACCCTACGAGCAGTACTTC
CASSVGREGPYEQYF
>few|TRBJ1-5|TRBV7-2|.
TGTGCCAGCAGCTCCGTGGATCAGCCCCAGCATTTT
CASSSVDQPQHF
>.|TRBJ2-3|TRBV19|.
TGTGCCAGTAGTATTCGAGGGCACACAGATACGCAGTATTTT
CASSIRGHTDTQYF
>.|TRBJ2-1|TRBV11-2|TRBD1
TGTGCCAGCAGGGATATTGACAGGGTGGCCTACAATGAGCAGTTCTTC
CASRDIDRVAYNEQFF
>.|TRBJ2-3|TRBV6-1|.
TGTGCCAGCAGTGATTTTGGTACGCAGTATTTT
CASSDFGTQYF
>.|TRBJ2-7|TRBV19|.
TGTGCCAGTAGTCCGGGGGCTTCGAGCTCCTACGAGCAGTACTTC
CASSPGASSSYEQYF
>.|TRBJ2-7|TRBV10-3|TRBD1
TGTGCCATCAGTGAGCTCAACACAGGGGTCGAGCAGTACTTC
CAISELNTGVEQYF
>.|TRBJ1-1|TRBV27|.
TGTGCCAGCAGTTTACAGGGCCCCGGGGGCCACACTGAAGCTTTCTTT
CASSLQGPGGHTEAFF
>few|TRBJ2-1|TRBV11-2|.
TGTGCCAGCAGCTTAGCTCTCCACAATGAGCAGTTCTTC
CASSLALHNEQFF
>.|TRBJ1-2|TRBV5-8|.
TGTGCCAGCAGCTTGACAGGGTACTATGGCTACACCTTC
CASSLTGYYGYTF
>.|TRBJ2-5|TRBV7-9|.
TGTGCCAGCAGCCCCGCGGCACTAGCTTCCAGGACCCAGTACTTC
CASSPAALASRTQYF
>.|TRBJ1-1|TRBV2|.
TGTGCCAGCAGTGAGGAGGGCATGAACACTGAAGCTTTCTTT
CASSEEGMNTEAFF
>.|TRBJ1-1|TRBV9|.
TGTGCCAGCAGCGTAGAGAAGAACACTGAAGCTTTCTTT
CASSVEKNTEAFF
>.|TRBJ2-3|TRBV24-1|.
TGTGCCACCAGTGACGCTAGGGCCGCAGATACGCAGTATTTT
CATSDARAADTQYF
>.|TRBJ1-5|TRBV3-1/TRBV3-2|TRBD1
TGTGCCAGCAGCCAAGCCGGGACAGAGAATCAGCCCCAGCATTTT
CASSQAGTENQPQHF